This T cell receptor beta chain was recorded in a study of CD8 T cells in Susac syndrome. The germline V and J ends were trimmed by 4 bases and 4 bases, with 5 bases remaining between them. The CDR3 sequence is 12 residues long. Germline lookup yields CDR1 PRHDT and CDR2 FYEKMQ (reference sequence). Both CD4+ and CD8+ T cells were negatively isolated, and TEMRA cells underwent FACS enrichment. RNA amounts of about 0.5 to 1 ug underwent reverse transcription with random hexamers. A multiplex approach, immunoSEQ multiplex PCR, amplified TCR beta CDR3 across 54 Vbeta and 13 Jbeta. TCRdb called the immunoSEQ multiplex PCR reads again in MiXCR, with one record for every CDR3 protein. The table has 180,000 or so distinct CDR3 sequences, more than 90% seen once.

The genes are TRBV13 and TRBJ2-1; D is unclear. The clonotype originates from a human donor with multiple sclerosis. The sample consisted of CD4+ T cells from PBMCs. In DNA form, the CDR3 reads TGTGCCAGCAGCTCCGCTTACAATGAGCAGTTCTTC. The encoded protein is CASSSAYNEQFF.